These T cell receptor beta chains were read from a single sample in a study of cytotoxic CD8 clonotypes in ibrutinib-treated CLL. The assay was immunoSEQ multiplex PCR, and TCRdb's table has in-frame clones only and misses some. In the table there are approximately 130,000 clones, around four fifths of which are singletons. The sample here was PBMCs, taken after 24 months of ibrutinib treatment. The receptors here all came from a human donor with chronic lymphocytic leukemia. CDR3s include the opening cysteine and the closing phenylalanine or tryptophan. The D gene is left open where the match is weak. Only some rows state a clone size, as once, few, many or a class for expanded clones.

NA,TRBV6-5,TRBJ1-2,NA,TGTGCCAGCAGTTACTCGGGGACAAGGTTCACCTTC,CASSYSGTRFTF
NA,TRBV19,TRBJ1-5,NA,TGTGCCAGTAGTATTTCACGGGGAGGGAGGCAGCCCCAGCATTTT,CASSISRGGRQPQHF
TRBD1,TRBV7-8,TRBJ2-2,NA,TGTGCCAGCAGACTGACAGGGGCCACCGGGGAGCTGTTTTTT,CASRLTGATGELFF
TRBD2,TRBV6-1,TRBJ2-3,NA,TGTGCCAGCAGTGAGGGACTAGCGGGGGTTAGCACAGATACGCAGTATTTT,CASSEGLAGVSTDTQYF
NA,TRBV6-5,TRBJ1-1,NA,TGTGCCAGCACTTGGGCATGCACTGAAGCTTTCTTT,CASTWACTEAFF
TRBD1,TRBV5-1,TRBJ2-3,once,TGCGCCAGCAGCGAGACAGGGTTGACAGATACGCAGTATTTT,CASSETGLTDTQYF
TRBD1,TRBV9,TRBJ1-2,few,TGTGCCAGCAGCAAGGACAGGGGGGACTATGGCTACACCTTC,CASSKDRGDYGYTF
TRBD1,TRBV19,TRBJ1-6,NA,TGTGCCAGTAGTACACGGACAGGGGGAAGCTCCTATAATTCACCCCTCCACTTT,CASSTRTGGSSYNSPLHF
NA,TRBV25-1,TRBJ1-4,NA,TGTGCCAGCAGTGAATTGGGTCCGACTAATGAAAAACTGTTTTTT,CASSELGPTNEKLFF
TRBD2,TRBV5-5,TRBJ2-5,NA,TGTGCCAGCAGGCTAGTCCCGGGACTAGCGGGGTCAAAAGAGACCCAGTACTTC,CASRLVPGLAGSKETQYF
NA,TRBV6-5,TRBJ2-2,NA,TGTGCCAGCAGGACTTCCGCGAACACCGGGGAGCTGTTTTTT,CASRTSANTGELFF
NA,TRBV27,TRBJ1-6,NA,TGTGCCAGCAGTTTATCACAACGGACAGTACGGTTTAGTTCACCCCTCCACTTT,CASSLSQRTVRFSSPLHF
NA,TRBV6-6,TRBJ1-1,NA,TGTGCCAGCACTTTTCAGGGTGGGACTGAAGCTTTCTTT,CASTFQGGTEAFF
TRBD1,TRBV7-2,TRBJ2-2,NA,TGTGCCAGCGCCCGGGACAGGGCCGGGGAGCTGTTTTTT,CASARDRAGELFF
NA,TRBV28,TRBJ1-1,NA,TGTGCCAGCAGTTTGATGGGGGACACTGAAGCTTTCTTT,CASSLMGDTEAFF
NA,TRBV10-3,TRBJ2-2,NA,TGTGCCATCAGTGACTGGGACACCTTGAACACCGGGGAGCTGTTTTTT,CAISDWDTLNTGELFF
NA,TRBV19,TRBJ2-7,NA,TGTGCCAGTAGTATCCGGGACACCACCTACGAGCAGTACTTC,CASSIRDTTYEQYF
TRBD2,TRBV18,TRBJ2-5,NA,TGTGCCAGCTCACCCTCCGGGGGGGTGACGGAGACCCAGTACTTC,CASSPSGGVTETQYF
NA,TRBV7-9,TRBJ1-2,NA,TGTGCCAGCAGCGGACGGAACATATTGAAAAGCTACACCTTC,CASSGRNILKSYTF
NA,TRBV30,TRBJ2-7,NA,TGTGCCTGGAGTTCGGGACCGTCTAGAGAGCAGTACTTC,CAWSSGPSREQYF
NA,TRBV6-6,TRBJ1-5,NA,TGTGCCAGCAGTTACTCCGGACGGCTAAGTTCGCCCCAGCATTTT,CASSYSGRLSSPQHF
TRBD1,TRBV30,TRBJ2-6,few,TGTGCCTGGGGGACAGGGAGTGGGGCCAACGTCCTGACTTTC,CAWGTGSGANVLTF
NA,TRBV5-1,TRBJ2-2,few,TGCGCCAGCAGCTTGGACGGAGGCACCGGGGAGCTGTTTTTT,CASSLDGGTGELFF
NA,TRBV30,TRBJ2-2,NA,TGTGCCTGGAGGGGGGCTAGCACCGGGGAGCTGTTTTTT,CAWRGASTGELFF
TRBD1,TRBV19,TRBJ2-2,NA,TGTGCCAGTAGTCACAGGGGGCACACCGGGGAGCTGTTTTTT,CASSHRGHTGELFF
TRBD1,TRBV29-1,TRBJ1-2,NA,TGCAGCGTTCACAAGACAGGGAACTATGGCTACACCTTC,CSVHKTGNYGYTF
TRBD1,TRBV7-8,TRBJ2-1,NA,TGTGCCAGCAGCTTCGGGACAGGGCACCCTTACAATGAGCAGTTCTTC,CASSFGTGHPYNEQFF
NA,TRBV11-3,TRBJ2-5,NA,TGTGCCAGCAGCGGAAACCAGGGGAAGACCCAGTACTTC,CASSGNQGKTQYF
NA,TRBV19,TRBJ1-1,once,TGTGCCACTCGAGGGGGGGCTGATCTAAACACTGAAGCTTTCTTT,CATRGGADLNTEAFF
NA,TRBV7-8,TRBJ2-3,NA,TGTGCCAGCAGCCTCCTGACATTGGCCCAGGATACGCAGTATTTT,CASSLLTLAQDTQYF
NA,TRBV19,TRBJ2-7,NA,TGTGCCAGTAGTATGCTGGGGAGCCGCTCCTACGAGCAGTACTTC,CASSMLGSRSYEQYF
NA,TRBV7-9,TRBJ2-1,NA,TGTGCCAGCAGCCCCCATACCGGGTCCTCCCGGAATGAGCAGTTCTTC,CASSPHTGSSRNEQFF
NA,TRBV4-3,TRBJ1-1,medium-sized,TGCGCCAGCAGCCAAGATCCAGGGCTTATTGAAGCTTTCTTT,CASSQDPGLIEAFF
TRBD1,TRBV5-4,TRBJ2-5,NA,TGTGCCAGCAGCTTGCGGACAGGGGGAGGTGAGACCCAGTACTTC,CASSLRTGGGETQYF
TRBD1,TRBV4-3,TRBJ2-7,NA,TGCGCCAGCAGCCAAGCGACAGGGAACTACGAGCAGTACTTC,CASSQATGNYEQYF
NA,TRBV6-1,TRBJ1-2,few,TGTGCCAGCAGTGATGGCGAGAACTATGGCTACACCTTC,CASSDGENYGYTF
TRBD1,TRBV18,TRBJ1-2,NA,TGTGCCAGCTCACCAGGACAGGGTCGCTATGGCTACACCTTC,CASSPGQGRYGYTF
TRBD2,TRBV27,TRBJ2-1,NA,TGTGCCAGCAGTTTAGGTGCGGGGGGAACCAGCTCCTACAATGAGCAGTTCTTC,CASSLGAGGTSSYNEQFF
TRBD1,TRBV19,TRBJ1-5,NA,TGTGCCAGTAACGGGCAGGGGGCTCTTCAGCCCCAGCATTTT,CASNGQGALQPQHF
TRBD1,TRBV19,TRBJ2-7,NA,TGTGCCAGTAGTAAGACAGGGGGCACCTACGAGCAGTACTTC,CASSKTGGTYEQYF
TRBD2,TRBV7-2,TRBJ2-7,NA,TGTGCCAGCAGCGCCATCCTTAGGCGGGGGGGGACCAACGACTACGAGCAGTACTTC,CASSAILRRGGTNDYEQYF
TRBD2,TRBV9,TRBJ2-3,NA,TGTGCCAGCAGCCCCGGGACTAGCGGGGGGGCGGGCACAGATACGCAGTATTTT,CASSPGTSGGAGTDTQYF
NA,TRBV6-1,TRBJ1-2,few,TGTGCCAGCACCTGGACGGACAACTATGGCTACACCTTC,CASTWTDNYGYTF
NA,TRBV30,TRBJ2-7,NA,TGTGCCTGGAGTCCCCGGGGAGTTAGTAGGGAGCAGTACTTC,CAWSPRGVSREQYF
NA,TRBV7-2,TRBJ2-1,NA,TGTGCCAGCAGCTTATTAGGCGGGAACTCCTACAATGAGCAGTTCTTC,CASSLLGGNSYNEQFF
NA,TRBV7-9,TRBJ2-3,NA,TGTGCCAGCAGCTTGGGGGGACAGTATTTCACAGATACGCAGTATTTT,CASSLGGQYFTDTQYF
NA,TRBV6-1,TRBJ2-5,NA,TGTGCCAGCAGTGAAGCGTACGAATTGCCCGTAGGGACCCAGTACTTC,CASSEAYELPVGTQYF
NA,TRBV6-5,TRBJ1-3,NA,TGTGCCAGCAGAAAAAGCGGGAGCTCTGGAAACACCATATATTTT,CASRKSGSSGNTIYF
TRBD1,TRBV6-5,TRBJ2-7,NA,TGTGCCAGCAGGAAGGGGGCCGGCTACGAGCAGTACTTC,CASRKGAGYEQYF